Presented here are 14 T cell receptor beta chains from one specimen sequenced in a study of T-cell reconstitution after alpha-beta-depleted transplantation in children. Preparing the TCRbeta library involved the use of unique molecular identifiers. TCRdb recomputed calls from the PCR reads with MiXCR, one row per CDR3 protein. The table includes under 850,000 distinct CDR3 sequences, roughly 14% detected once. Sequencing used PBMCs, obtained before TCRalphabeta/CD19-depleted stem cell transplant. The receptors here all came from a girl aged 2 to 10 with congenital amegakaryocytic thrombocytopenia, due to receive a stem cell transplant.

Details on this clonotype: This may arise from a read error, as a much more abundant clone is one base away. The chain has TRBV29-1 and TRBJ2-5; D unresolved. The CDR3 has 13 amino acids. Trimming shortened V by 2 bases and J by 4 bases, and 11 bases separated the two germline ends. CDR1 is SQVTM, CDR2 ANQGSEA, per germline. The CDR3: CSVESSPAETQYF. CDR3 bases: TGCAGCGTTGAAAGCTCGCCAGCAGAGACCCAGTACTTC.

This CDR3 reads CASSFPNLASTDTQYF. In DNA form, the CDR3 reads TGTGCCAGCAGTTTCCCCAATCTAGCATCAACCGATACGCAGTATTTT. The genes are TRBV28 and TRBJ2-3; tentatively, D is TRBD2 (5 bases). Per germline, CDR1 MDHEN and CDR2 SYDVKM. The ends were cut back, 3 bases at V and 6 bases at J, with 19 bases in the middle. This CDR3 contains 16 residues.

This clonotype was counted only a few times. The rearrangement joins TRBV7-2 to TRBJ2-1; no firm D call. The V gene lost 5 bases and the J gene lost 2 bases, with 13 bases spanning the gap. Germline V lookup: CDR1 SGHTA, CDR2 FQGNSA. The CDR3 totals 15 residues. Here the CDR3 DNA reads TGTGCCAGCAGCGCTGCCGCCTCCCCCTACAATGAGCAGTTCTTC. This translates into CASSAAASPYNEQFF.

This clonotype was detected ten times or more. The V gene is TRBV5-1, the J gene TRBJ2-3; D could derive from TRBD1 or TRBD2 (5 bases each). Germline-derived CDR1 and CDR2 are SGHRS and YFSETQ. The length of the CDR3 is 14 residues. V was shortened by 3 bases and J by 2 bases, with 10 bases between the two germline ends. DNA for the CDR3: TGCGCCAGCAGCTGGGGACCCTCCACAGATACGCAGTATTTT. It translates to CASSWGPSTDTQYF.

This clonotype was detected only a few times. CDR3 protein: CASSQDLLGEAFF. In nucleotides, the CDR3 is TGTGCCAGCAGCCAAGATCTGTTGGGCGAAGCTTTCTTT. The rearrangement links TRBV4-2 to TRBJ1-1; D gene uncertain. Per the germline V gene, CDR1 is LGHNA and CDR2 is YNFKEQ. CDR3 size: 13 residues. Trimming left V 0 bases short and J 8 bases short, with 10 bases between.

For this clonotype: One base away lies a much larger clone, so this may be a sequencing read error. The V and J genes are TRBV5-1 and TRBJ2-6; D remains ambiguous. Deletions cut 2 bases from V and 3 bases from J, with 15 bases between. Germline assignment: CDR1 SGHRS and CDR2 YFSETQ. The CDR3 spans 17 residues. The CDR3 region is CASSLGLGIYGANVLTF. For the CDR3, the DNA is TGCGCCAGCAGCTTAGGTCTGGGGATTTATGGGGCCAACGTCCTGACTTTC.

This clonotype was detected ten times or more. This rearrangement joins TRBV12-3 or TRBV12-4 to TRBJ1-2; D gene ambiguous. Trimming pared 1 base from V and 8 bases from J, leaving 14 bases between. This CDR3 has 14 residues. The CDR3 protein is CASSLDGVLRGYTF. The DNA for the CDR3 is TGTGCCAGCAGTTTAGATGGGGTGCTCCGGGGCTACACCTTC.

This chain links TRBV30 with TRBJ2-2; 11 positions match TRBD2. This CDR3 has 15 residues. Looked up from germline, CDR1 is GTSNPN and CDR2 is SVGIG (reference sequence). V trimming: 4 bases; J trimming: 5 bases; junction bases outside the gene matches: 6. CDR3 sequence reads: CAWTRLAGMTGELFF. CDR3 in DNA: TGTGCCTGGACCAGACTAGCGGGAATGACCGGGGAGCTGTTTTTT. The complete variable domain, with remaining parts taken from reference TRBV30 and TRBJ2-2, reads SQTIHQWPATLVQPVGSPLSLECTVEGTSNPNLYWYRQAAGRGLQLLFYSVGIGQISSEVPQNLSASRPQDRQFILSSKKLLLSDSGFYLCAWTRLAGMTGELFFGEGSRLTVL.

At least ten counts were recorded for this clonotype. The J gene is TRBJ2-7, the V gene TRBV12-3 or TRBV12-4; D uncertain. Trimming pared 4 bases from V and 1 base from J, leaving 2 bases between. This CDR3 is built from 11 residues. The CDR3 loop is CASSWSYEQYF. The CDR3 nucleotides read TGTGCCAGCAGTTGGTCCTACGAGCAGTACTTC.

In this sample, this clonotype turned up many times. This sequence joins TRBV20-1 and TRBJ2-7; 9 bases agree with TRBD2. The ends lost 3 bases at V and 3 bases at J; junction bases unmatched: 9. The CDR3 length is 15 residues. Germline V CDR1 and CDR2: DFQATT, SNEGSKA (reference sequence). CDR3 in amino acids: CSASFWASGNYEQYF. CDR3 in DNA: TGCAGTGCTAGTTTTTGGGCTAGCGGGAACTACGAGCAGTACTTC.

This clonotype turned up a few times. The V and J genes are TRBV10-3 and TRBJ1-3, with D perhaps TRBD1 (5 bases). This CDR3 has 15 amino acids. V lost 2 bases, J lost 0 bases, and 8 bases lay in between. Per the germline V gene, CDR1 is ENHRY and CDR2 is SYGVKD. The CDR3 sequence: CAISEGTNSGNTIYF. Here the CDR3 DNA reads TGTGCCATCAGTGAGGGGACTAACTCTGGAAACACCATATATTTT.

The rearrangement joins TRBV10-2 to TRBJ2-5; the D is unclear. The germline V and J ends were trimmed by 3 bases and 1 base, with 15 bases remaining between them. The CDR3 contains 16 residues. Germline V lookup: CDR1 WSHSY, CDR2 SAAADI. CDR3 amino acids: CASSDHPRAAQETQYF. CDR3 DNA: TGCGCCAGCAGTGACCATCCTCGTGCGGCCCAAGAGACCCAGTACTTC.

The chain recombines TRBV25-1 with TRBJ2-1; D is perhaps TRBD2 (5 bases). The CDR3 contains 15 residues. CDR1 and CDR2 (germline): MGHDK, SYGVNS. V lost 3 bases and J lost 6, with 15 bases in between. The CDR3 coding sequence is TGTGCCAGCAGTGACTTTGGTTCTCGGGGCAATGAGCAGTTCTTC. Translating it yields CASSDFGSRGNEQFF.

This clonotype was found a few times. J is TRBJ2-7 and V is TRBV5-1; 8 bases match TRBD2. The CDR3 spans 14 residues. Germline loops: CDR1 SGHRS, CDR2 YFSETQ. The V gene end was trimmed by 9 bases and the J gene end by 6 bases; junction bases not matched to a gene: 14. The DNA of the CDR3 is TGCGCCACCTCTCTAATCTCGGGAGGGAGCGAGCAGTACTTC. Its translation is CATSLISGGSEQYF.